The 11 T cell receptor beta chains presented below share a single source sample, sequenced in a study of cytomegalovirus exposure and HLA in healthy donors. The protocol was immunoSEQ multiplex PCR, while the TCRdb copy is restricted to in-frame clones and leaves out a portion. The sample carries about 200,000 clones, roughly 88% recorded once. Sequenced sample: PBMCs. These receptors were taken from a woman aged 18-30 years in good health and CMV-seronegative.

J is TRBJ1-2 and V is TRBV4-1, with 9 bases lining up with TRBD1. CDR3 length equals 17 residues. The ends lost 5 bases at V and 7 bases at J; junction bases unmatched: 17. Per germline, CDR1 MGHRA and CDR2 YSYEKL. CDR3 DNA sequence: TGCGCCAGCAGCGAAACCGGGACAGGGATTCGGAGGGGTGGCTACACCTTC. Amino acids: CASSETGTGIRRGGYTF.

This sequence joins TRBV5-4 and TRBJ2-1; 7 bases match TRBD2. Trimming cost V 4 bases and J 8 bases; bases outside gene matches: 0. The length of the CDR3 is 11 residues. The germline V gene has CDR1 SGHNT and CDR2 YYREEE (reference sequence). Here the CDR3 reads CASSRGDEQFF. DNA of the CDR3: TGTGCCAGCAGCCGGGGGGATGAGCAGTTCTTC.

The chain combines TRBV7-6 with TRBJ1-1, with TRBD1 identical over 10 bases. There are 14 residues in the CDR3. Trimming took 5 bases from V and 5 from J; bases not matched to a gene: 5. Germline-derived CDR1 and CDR2 are SGHVS and FNYEAQ. The DNA for the CDR3 is TGTGCCAGCAGCCATGACAGGGGGCGTACTGAAGCTTTCTTT. Translating it yields CASSHDRGRTEAFF.

Only one count was recorded for this clone. This chain joins TRBV27 and TRBJ1-1, with TRBD1 identical over 8 bases. Per the germline V gene, CDR1 is MNHEY and CDR2 is SMNVEV (reference sequence). This CDR3 has 16 residues. V shed 5 bases and J 0 bases; nucleotides not matched to a gene: 8. CDR3: CASSHSGGTMNTEAFF. DNA for the CDR3: TGTGCCAGCAGTCACTCAGGGGGCACCATGAACACTGAAGCTTTCTTT.

The chain carries TRBV6-5 and TRBJ1-2; D might be TRBD1 (5 bases). Trimming removed 6 bases from V and 3 bases from J, with 17 bases in between. The CDR3 is made up of 15 amino acids. In germline, CDR1 is MNHEY, CDR2 SVGAGI. The CDR3 sequence is CASSSILDTHYGYTF. CDR3 nucleotide sequence: TGTGCCAGCAGCTCAATTTTGGACACCCACTATGGCTACACCTTC.

V usage is TRBV7-9 and J usage is TRBJ1-2; unclear D gene. The V end lost 6 bases, the J end lost 8 bases, and 16 bases lay between the germline ends. Germline V CDR1 and CDR2: SEHNR, FQNEAQ (reference sequence). The CDR3 runs 13 residues. Written as DNA, the CDR3 is TGTGCCAGCAGATTAAGGGCGGCGGGAGGCTACACCTTC. It translates to CASRLRAAGGYTF.

V and J are TRBV5-1 and TRBJ2-7; D is possibly TRBD2 (6 bases). CDR1 SGHRS and CDR2 YFSETQ come from the germline V gene. Trimming removed 0 bases at V and 5 bases at J, with 12 bases between. The CDR3 sequence is 14 residues long. Written as DNA, the CDR3 is TGCGCCAGCAGCTTGGTGGGCGGGACCCACGAGCAGTACTTC. Residues: CASSLVGGTHEQYF.

The chain is built from TRBV19 and TRBJ2-3, with D possibly TRBD2 on 8 matching bases. V lost 8 bases to trimming and J lost 3 bases, with 18 bases between them. The CDR3 runs to 15 residues. Germline CDR1 reads LNHDA; CDR2 reads SQIVND (reference sequence). CDR3 DNA sequence: TGTGCCAGTGCAGGGGGAGCGGGGGTTACAGATACGCAGTATTTT. Its protein product is CASAGGAGVTDTQYF.

V and J are TRBV5-1 and TRBJ1-2; D is perhaps TRBD1 (6 bases). This CDR3 contains 15 residues. Trimming pared 3 bases from V and 3 bases from J, leaving 15 bases between. Germline loops: CDR1 SGHRS, CDR2 YFSETQ. As DNA, the CDR3 is TGCGCCAGCAGCTCAAGAACAGGGTACGACTATGGCTACACCTTC. This translates into CASSSRTGYDYGYTF.

The V call is TRBV7-6, the J call TRBJ2-1, with 7 bases lining up with TRBD2. CDR3 length: 18 residues. Germline assignment: CDR1 SGHVS and CDR2 FNYEAQ. V lost 1 base, J lost 8 bases, and 17 bases stayed unmatched. This CDR3 reads CASSLVALRGTLTDEQFF. CDR3 nucleotides: TGTGCCAGCAGCTTAGTCGCATTGCGGGGGACCCTCACGGATGAGCAGTTCTTC.

CDR3: CASSLESRGGGYTF. For the CDR3, the DNA is TGCGCCAGCAGCTTGGAGTCCCGAGGAGGAGGCTACACCTTC. V gene TRBV5-1 combines with J gene TRBJ1-2; D remains ambiguous. Germline CDR1 and CDR2: SGHRS and YFSETQ. Trimming shortened V by 0 bases and J by 8 bases, and 14 bases separated the two germline ends. The CDR3 is made up of 14 amino acids.